This is a list of T cell receptor beta chains from one sample in a study of shared clonotypes between healthy human individuals. TCRdb's copy holds only in-frame clones and misses some; the assay was immunoSEQ multiplex PCR. This sample yields over 2 million clones, of which about 94% are seen a single time; around 1.1% belongs to the top ten. The sample was naive CD8+ T cells sorted from blood. The source is a man aged 18-30 years in good health. CDR3s include the opening cysteine and the closing phenylalanine or tryptophan. Each record gives: CDR3 DNA, CDR3 protein, clone size, V gene, D gene, J gene. A D gene is named only where the DNA matches it firmly. Size is stated for part of the rows, as once, few or many counts, or as a class when the clone is expanded.

TGTGCCAGCAGCTCAAAGGGGAGTTACTACGAGCAGTACTTC	CASSSKGSYYEQYF	.	TRBV5-4	.	TRBJ2-7
TGTGCCAGCAGATGGTCTACCGGGGGTACGGAGGAGCAGTACTTC	CASRWSTGGTEEQYF	.	TRBV6-5	.	TRBJ2-7
TGTGCCAGCAGCAGGTGGGACAGGGAAGAGACCCAGTACTTC	CASSRWDREETQYF	.	TRBV7-9	TRBD1	TRBJ2-5
TGCGCCAGCAGCCCCGGCGGGGGATCCTACGAGCAGTACTTC	CASSPGGGSYEQYF	.	TRBV5-1	TRBD2	TRBJ2-7
TGTGCCAGCGAAGGGGACAGGGGGCTCACAGATACGCAGTATTTT	CASEGDRGLTDTQYF	.	TRBV2	TRBD1	TRBJ2-3
TGTGCCAGCAGTGATCTCCGGGGGGGCCTCGATGAGCAGTTCTTC	CASSDLRGGLDEQFF	.	TRBV25-1	TRBD2	TRBJ2-1
TGTGCCAGCAGCTGGACCGGCCGGATGAACACTGAAGCTTTCTTT	CASSWTGRMNTEAFF	.	TRBV5-8	.	TRBJ1-1
TGTGCCAGCCTGGGGGGCCAGCGGACCTACGAGCAGTACTTC	CASLGGQRTYEQYF	.	TRBV11-3	.	TRBJ2-7
TGTGCCAGCAGCTCCCTATCGGACAGACAAGAGACCCAGTACTTC	CASSSLSDRQETQYF	.	TRBV7-9	.	TRBJ2-5
TGTGCCTGGGACCCCGGGACTTCGAACACCGGGGAGCTGTTTTTT	CAWDPGTSNTGELFF	.	TRBV30	.	TRBJ2-2
TGTGCCAGCAGCGCGGGACAGGGGACCAACGAGCAGTACTTC	CASSAGQGTNEQYF	.	TRBV27	TRBD1	TRBJ2-7
TGTGCCATCAGTGAGTCCCGGGAGGTCTCCTACAATGAGCAGTTCTTC	CAISESREVSYNEQFF	.	TRBV10-3	TRBD2	TRBJ2-1
TGTGCCAGCAGTGAAGAGCCAGGTATCTACAATGAGCAGTTCTTC	CASSEEPGIYNEQFF	.	TRBV6-1	.	TRBJ2-1
TGTGCCAGCAGCGTAGTTTCGGGTGGCGGGGGCTACACCTTC	CASSVVSGGGGYTF	.	TRBV9	.	TRBJ1-2
TGTGCCAGCAGCCAGACCATGGGACCTGGAAACACCATATATTTT	CASSQTMGPGNTIYF	.	TRBV7-6	.	TRBJ1-3
TGTGCCAGCAGCCAAGGACCGGGTGGTTCCTACGAGCAGTACTTC	CASSQGPGGSYEQYF	.	TRBV14	.	TRBJ2-7
TGTGCCAGCAGTTTACTGGGAAATAGCAATCAGCCCCAGCATTTT	CASSLLGNSNQPQHF	.	TRBV27	.	TRBJ1-5
TGTGCCAGCAGCTCCCTGACCGGGGCCTCTGCCGGCTACACCTTC	CASSSLTGASAGYTF	.	TRBV7-8	.	TRBJ1-2
TGTGCCAGCAGACCCCATTTTTCCGAAGATACGCAGTATTTT	CASRPHFSEDTQYF	.	TRBV27	.	TRBJ2-3
TGTGCCAGCAGCCAAGTCGCAGGAGAAGGAAACACCATATATTTT	CASSQVAGEGNTIYF	.	TRBV14	.	TRBJ1-3
TGTGCCAGCCGTTATCGGGCCCCGGGGGGCATTCAGTACTTC	CASRYRAPGGIQYF	.	TRBV27	TRBD2	TRBJ2-4
TGTGCCAGCAGTCGACTGGTGGGGGAGACCCAGTACTTC	CASSRLVGETQYF	.	TRBV6-5	.	TRBJ2-5
TGCAGTGCTAGACTAGTAAGTGAGCAGTTCTTC	CSARLVSEQFF	.	TRBV20-1	.	TRBJ2-1
TGTGCCAGCAGCTCGTACCCCGGGGAGCTGTTTTTT	CASSSYPGELFF	.	TRBV7-6	.	TRBJ2-2
TGTGCCAGCAGCGTAGGATCAGGGGGAGAGCAGTACTTC	CASSVGSGGEQYF	.	TRBV9	TRBD1	TRBJ2-7
TGTGCCAGCAGCCTGACAATGGACGAGCAGTACTTC	CASSLTMDEQYF	.	TRBV11-2	.	TRBJ2-7
TGTGCCTGGGAGGGACAGAACACCGGGGAGCTGTTTTTT	CAWEGQNTGELFF	.	TRBV30	.	TRBJ2-2
TGTGCCAGCAGCTTGGTGCAGGGGGCTTACGAGCAGTACTTC	CASSLVQGAYEQYF	.	TRBV5-6	TRBD1	TRBJ2-7
TGTGCCAGCAGTGAGGACAATCCGCAGTATTTT	CASSEDNPQYF	.	TRBV6-1	.	TRBJ2-3
TGTGCCAGCAGTTATCGGGGGGCGAAAGAGACCCAGTACTTC	CASSYRGAKETQYF	.	TRBV6-5	.	TRBJ2-5
TGTGCCAGCTCACCGCTGAGTGGTCCCGGGAACACTGAAGCTTTCTTT	CASSPLSGPGNTEAFF	.	TRBV18	.	TRBJ1-1
TGTGCCAGCAGCTTGGCCCCGGACTATCCCACAGATACGCAGTATTTT	CASSLAPDYPTDTQYF	.	TRBV7-9	.	TRBJ2-3
TGCGCCAGCAGTCATCTTAGCGGAGGAGAGACCCAGTACTTC	CASSHLSGGETQYF	.	TRBV4-1	.	TRBJ2-5
TGCGCCAGCAGCCGGACAGAGAGCTCCTACAATGAGCAGTTCTTC	CASSRTESSYNEQFF	once	TRBV5-1	.	TRBJ2-1
TGTGCCTCTCAGGACAGCTCTGGAAACACCATATATTTT	CASQDSSGNTIYF	.	TRBV5-6	.	TRBJ1-3
TGTGCCAGCAGCCTCCGGACTAGCGGGAGCCAAGGTGAGCAGTTCTTC	CASSLRTSGSQGEQFF	.	TRBV7-9	TRBD2	TRBJ2-1
TGCGCCAGCAGCCAAGAAACTGGGTTCAACTATGGCTACACCTTC	CASSQETGFNYGYTF	.	TRBV4-1	.	TRBJ1-2
TGTGCCAGCAGCTTAGTCCCGGGGGAGCGGGGGGACTACGAGCAGTACTTC	CASSLVPGERGDYEQYF	.	TRBV7-2	TRBD2	TRBJ2-7
TGTGCCAGCAGTCCCGCGACAGGGCCAGATACGCAGTATTTT	CASSPATGPDTQYF	.	TRBV6-1	TRBD1	TRBJ2-3
TGTGCCAGCAGCAAAGGCCCGTGGACTAGCGGGAGGCGTGTCGAGCAGTTCTTC	CASSKGPWTSGRRVEQFF	.	TRBV21-1	.	TRBJ2-1
TGTGCCAGCAGCTTGGAAACAGGGTACTCACCCCTCCACTTT	CASSLETGYSPLHF	.	TRBV5-6	.	TRBJ1-6
TGTGCCACCAGCAGAGATATCGCAAGAGCAACTAATGAAAAACTGTTTTTT	CATSRDIARATNEKLFF	.	TRBV15	.	TRBJ1-4
TGTGCCAGCAGTTACGGGGAAGAGGAGACCCAGTACTTC	CASSYGEEETQYF	.	TRBV6-5	.	TRBJ2-5
TGTGCCAGCAGTTTGCGGGGGGGTGTATTGGGTGAGCAGTTCTTC	CASSLRGGVLGEQFF	.	TRBV27	TRBD2	TRBJ2-1
TGCGCCGTACAGGGGGTCCGAGAGACCCAGTACTTC	CAVQGVRETQYF	.	TRBV10-2	TRBD1	TRBJ2-5
TGTGCCAGCAGCGGGGGACTGGCCAGGGGTGAGCAGTTCTTC	CASSGGLARGEQFF	.	TRBV9	.	TRBJ2-1
TGTGCCAGCAGCTTAGGTCCGGGACAGGGGTTCTACGAGCAGTACTTC	CASSLGPGQGFYEQYF	.	TRBV7-9	TRBD1	TRBJ2-7
TGTGCCAGCAGCTTAAAGAACCTGAACACTGAAGCTTTCTTT	CASSLKNLNTEAFF	.	TRBV7-9	.	TRBJ1-1
TGTGCCAGCAGTTACTTGCCGGGACAGGGGTCCTATGGCTACACCTTC	CASSYLPGQGSYGYTF	.	TRBV6-5	TRBD1	TRBJ1-2
TGTGCCAGCAGAACAGCCGAGGAGACCCAGTACTTC	CASRTAEETQYF	.	TRBV28	.	TRBJ2-5
TGTGCCAGCAGTTTGGGAGGACCCGGAACCTACGAGCAGTACTTC	CASSLGGPGTYEQYF	.	TRBV27	.	TRBJ2-7